This TCR beta chain was identified during a study of shared clonotypes between healthy human individuals. About the research overall: Two women and a few men aged 18 to 49 served as donors.

The V gene's germline CDR1 is SGHAT and CDR2 FQNNGV. The V end was cut by 5 bases, the J end by 3 bases, with 17 bases between. This CDR3 region has 15 residues. Sequencing used immunoSEQ multiplex PCR; TCRdb keeps in-frame clones, though not all of them. Seen here are about 2,500,000 clones, approximately 94% observed once, and the top ten hold 0.14%. Sequencing used naive CD4+ T cells sorted from blood. Documented subset: CD45RA+ positively selected. J is TRBJ2-7 and V is TRBV11-2, with D perhaps TRBD1 (7 bases). This sequence was found in a young man in good health. CDR3 in amino acids: CASSQGGQPYYEQYF. CDR3 sequence (DNA): TGTGCCAGCAGCCAGGGGGGACAACCCTACTACGAGCAGTACTTC.